This T cell receptor (beta chain) was sequenced during a study of cytomegalovirus exposure and HLA in healthy donors. Whole-study findings and limits: Upon later analysis, TCR association rates were observed to vary by HLA locus, being highest for DRB1 and lowest for HLA-C. As immune exposure information, only CMV serostatus was available. According to a later analysis, donors in an Asian-associated ancestry cluster reportedly had fewer N-insertions than the roughly 670-donor mean. Earlier findings revealed that most TCR beta V segments proved productive either about 87% or about 30% of the time.

Remarks on this clone: Its antigen is still unknown.

The study ran its PCR with 60 Vbeta and 13 Jbeta primers. Sequenced by immunoSEQ multiplex PCR; TCRdb stores in-frame clones only, minus some. Found here are under 200,000 clones, roughly 74% of them singletons; the top ten hold 4.9%. Sample: PBMCs. The origin of this receptor is a male donor in good health and CMV-seronegative.

In DNA, the CDR3 is TGTGCCAGCGGACAGGGGTGGAGGGAGCAGTACTTC. Amino acid sequence: CASGQGWREQYF. The rearrangement uses TRBV11-2 and TRBJ2-7; TRBD1 agrees at 9 bases. This CDR3 has 12 amino acids. Germline assignment: CDR1 SGHAT and CDR2 FQNNGV. J gave up 7 bases and V 8 bases, and 6 bases lay outside the gene matches. Full variable domain (missing parts from reference TRBV11-2 and TRBJ2-7): EAGVAQSPRYKIIEKRQSVAFWCNPISGHATLYWYQQILGQGPKLLIQFQNNGVVDDSQLPKDRFSAERLKGVDSTLKIQPAKLEDSAVYLCASGQGWREQYFGPGTRLTVT.